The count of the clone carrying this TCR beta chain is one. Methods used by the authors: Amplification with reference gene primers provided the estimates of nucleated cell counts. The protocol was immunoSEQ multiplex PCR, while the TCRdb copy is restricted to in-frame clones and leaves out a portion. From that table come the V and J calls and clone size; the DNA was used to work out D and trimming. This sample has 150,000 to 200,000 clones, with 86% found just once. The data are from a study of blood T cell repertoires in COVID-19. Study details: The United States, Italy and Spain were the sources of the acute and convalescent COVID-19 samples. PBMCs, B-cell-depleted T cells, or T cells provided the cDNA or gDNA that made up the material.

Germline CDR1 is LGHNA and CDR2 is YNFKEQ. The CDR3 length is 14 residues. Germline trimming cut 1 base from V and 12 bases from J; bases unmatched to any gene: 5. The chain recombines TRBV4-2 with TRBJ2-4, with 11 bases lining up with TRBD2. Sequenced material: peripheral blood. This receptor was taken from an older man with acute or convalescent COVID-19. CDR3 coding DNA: TGTGCCAGCAGCCAAGTGCCTAGCGGGGGGAGTCAGTACTTC. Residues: CASSQVPSGGSQYF.